This entry concerns a single T cell receptor beta chain. The data belong to a study of regulatory and conventional T cells in RAG deficiency. The CDR3 length is 17 residues. V gave up 3 bases and J gave up 4 bases; unmatched junction bases: 13. Germline values: CDR1 MNHNS, CDR2 SASEGT. Blood CD4+ CD25-low CD127-high conventional T cells supplied the genomic DNA template. Clones were sequenced by immunoSEQ multiplex PCR, and TCRdb holds only the in-frame ones, with some missing. Of approximately 21,000 clones listed, nearly 96% are singletons. These data also featured in a second study, about regulatory T cells. This second study notes: Amplification used 52 TRBV primers and 13 TRBJ primers. In patients, unique TRB V-J pairs were restricted and V/J usage skewed, especially in Tregs.

The source of this sequence is a human donor in good health. The rearrangement uses TRBV6-1 and TRBJ1-2; 8 bases agree with TRBD1. The sequencing input was CD25- CD4+ T cells sorted from blood. The CDR3 reads CASSDRRRGQVLYGYTF. As DNA, the CDR3 is TGTGCCAGCAGTGATCGACGGAGGGGACAGGTCCTCTATGGCTACACCTTC.